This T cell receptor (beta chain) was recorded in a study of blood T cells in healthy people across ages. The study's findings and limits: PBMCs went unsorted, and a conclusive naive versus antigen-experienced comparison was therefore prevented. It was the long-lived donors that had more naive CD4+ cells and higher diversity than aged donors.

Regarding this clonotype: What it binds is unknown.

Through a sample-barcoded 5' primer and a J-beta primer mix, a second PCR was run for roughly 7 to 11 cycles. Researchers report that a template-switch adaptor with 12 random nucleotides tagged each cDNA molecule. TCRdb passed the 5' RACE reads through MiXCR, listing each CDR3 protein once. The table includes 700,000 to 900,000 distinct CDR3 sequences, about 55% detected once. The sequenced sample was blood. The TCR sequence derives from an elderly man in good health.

The CDR3 here is CASKGANTEAFF. CDR3 sequence (DNA): TGTGCCAGCAAAGGGGCGAACACTGAAGCTTTCTTT. This chain uses TRBV2 with TRBJ1-1; maybe TRBD1 (5 bases). The CDR3 has 12 residues. The V end was cut by 7 bases, the J end by 1 base, with 7 bases between. CDR1 is SNHLY, CDR2 FYNNEI, per germline.